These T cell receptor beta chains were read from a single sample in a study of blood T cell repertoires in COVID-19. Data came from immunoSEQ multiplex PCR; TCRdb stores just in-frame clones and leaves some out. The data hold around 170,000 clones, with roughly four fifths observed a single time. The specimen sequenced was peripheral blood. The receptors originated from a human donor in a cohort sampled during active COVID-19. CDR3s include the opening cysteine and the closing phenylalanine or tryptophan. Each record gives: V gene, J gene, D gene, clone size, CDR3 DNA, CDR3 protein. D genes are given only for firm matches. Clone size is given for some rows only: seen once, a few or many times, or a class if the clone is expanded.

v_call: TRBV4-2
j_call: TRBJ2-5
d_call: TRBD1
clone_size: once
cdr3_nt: TGTGCCAGCAGCCAAGAAAGGGGGACAGGGGGGACCCAGTACTTC
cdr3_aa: CASSQERGTGGTQYF

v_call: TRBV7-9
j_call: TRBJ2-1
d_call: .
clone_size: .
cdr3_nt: TGTGCCAGCAGCTTAGCGGGGAGACTAGGTAATGAGCAGTTCTTC
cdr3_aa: CASSLAGRLGNEQFF

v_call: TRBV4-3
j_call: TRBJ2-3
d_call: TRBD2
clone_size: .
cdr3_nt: TGCGCCAGCAGCCAGGGACTAGCGGGGGGCACAGATACGCAGTATTTT
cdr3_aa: CASSQGLAGGTDTQYF

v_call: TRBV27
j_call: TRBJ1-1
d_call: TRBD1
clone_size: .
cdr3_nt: TGTGCCAGCAGTTTACTAGGACAGGGGAACACTGAAGCTTTCTTT
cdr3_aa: CASSLLGQGNTEAFF

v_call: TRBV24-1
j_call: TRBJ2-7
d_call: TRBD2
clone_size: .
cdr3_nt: TGTGCCACCGGGGAGCGGGAGGTTTACGAGCAGTACTTC
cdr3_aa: CATGEREVYEQYF

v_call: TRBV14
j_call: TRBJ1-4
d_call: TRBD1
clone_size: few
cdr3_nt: TGTGCCAGCAGCCTGGACAGGGGAAATGAAAAACTGTTTTTT
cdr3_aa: CASSLDRGNEKLFF

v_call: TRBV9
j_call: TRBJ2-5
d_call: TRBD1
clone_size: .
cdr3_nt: TGTGCCAGCAGCGTAGTTGGGACAGGGTTGGAAGAGACCCAGTACTTC
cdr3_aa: CASSVVGTGLEETQYF

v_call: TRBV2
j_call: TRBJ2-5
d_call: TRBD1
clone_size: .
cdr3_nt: TGTGCCAGCAGAGAAACAGGGGTAGAGACCCAGTACTTC
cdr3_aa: CASRETGVETQYF

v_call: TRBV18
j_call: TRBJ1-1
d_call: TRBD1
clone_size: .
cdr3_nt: TGTGCCAGCTCACCCCCGGGACAGAAGGGCACTGAAGCTTTCTTT
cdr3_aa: CASSPPGQKGTEAFF

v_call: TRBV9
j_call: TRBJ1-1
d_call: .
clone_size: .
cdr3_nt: TGTGCCAGCAGCCCCACGGGGTGGGGGAACACTGAAGCTTTCTTT
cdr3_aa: CASSPTGWGNTEAFF

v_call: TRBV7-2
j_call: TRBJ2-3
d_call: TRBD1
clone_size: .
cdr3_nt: TGTGCCAGCAGGACAGGGGGAGGAGGCACAGATACGCAGTATTTT
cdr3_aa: CASRTGGGGTDTQYF

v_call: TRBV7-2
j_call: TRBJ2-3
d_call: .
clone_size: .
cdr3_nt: TGTGCCAGCAGCTCCCGCGGTCCAGATACGCAGTATTTT
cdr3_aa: CASSSRGPDTQYF

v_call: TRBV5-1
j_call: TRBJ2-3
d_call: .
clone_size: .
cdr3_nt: TGCGCCAGCAGCTTGGGACAGACTAGCACAGATACGCAGTATTTT
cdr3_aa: CASSLGQTSTDTQYF

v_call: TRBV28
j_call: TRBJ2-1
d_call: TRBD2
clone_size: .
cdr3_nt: TGTGCCAGCATTATCGGGGCTAGCGGGAAGAATGAGCAGTTCTTC
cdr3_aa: CASIIGASGKNEQFF

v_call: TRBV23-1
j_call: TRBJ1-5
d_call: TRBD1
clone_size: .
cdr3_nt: TGCGCCAGCAGTCAATCTCGAGGACAGGATTATAGCAATCAGCCCCAGCATTTT
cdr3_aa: CASSQSRGQDYSNQPQHF

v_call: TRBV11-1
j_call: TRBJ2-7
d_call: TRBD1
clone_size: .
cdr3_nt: TGTGCCAGCAGCCAAGGACAGGCGATCTCCTACGAGCAGTACTTC
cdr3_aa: CASSQGQAISYEQYF

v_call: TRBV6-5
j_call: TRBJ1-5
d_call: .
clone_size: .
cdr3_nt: TGTGCCAGCACTTCAGCAGGGGAAGGCCAGCCCCAGCATTTT
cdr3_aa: CASTSAGEGQPQHF

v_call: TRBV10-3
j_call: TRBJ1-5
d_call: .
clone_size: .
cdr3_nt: TGTGCCATCAGTGACCGGATGGGAGGGGGGGGTCAGCCCCAGCATTTT
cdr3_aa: CAISDRMGGGGQPQHF

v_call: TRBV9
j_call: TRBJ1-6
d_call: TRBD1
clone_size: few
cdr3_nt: TGTGCCAGCAGCGGCGGGACAGAGAATTCACCCCTCCACTTT
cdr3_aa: CASSGGTENSPLHF

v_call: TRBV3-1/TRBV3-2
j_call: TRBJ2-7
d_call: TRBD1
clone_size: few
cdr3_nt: TGTGCCAGCAGCCCGACAGGGGGCGAGCAGTACTTC
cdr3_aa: CASSPTGGEQYF

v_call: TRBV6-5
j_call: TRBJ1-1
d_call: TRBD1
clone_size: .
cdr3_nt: TGTGCCAGCAGGACAGGGGCGCGGGGCGGCACTGAAGCTTTCTTT
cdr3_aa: CASRTGARGGTEAFF

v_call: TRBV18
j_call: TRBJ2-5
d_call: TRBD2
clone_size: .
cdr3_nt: TGTGCCAGCTCCCCTAGCGGGGGGGCTACAGAGACCCAGTACTTC
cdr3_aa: CASSPSGGATETQYF

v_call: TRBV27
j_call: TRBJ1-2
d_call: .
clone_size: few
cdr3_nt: TGTGCCAGCAGTTTTGTACAGGGTGGGATAGGCTACACCTTC
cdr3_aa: CASSFVQGGIGYTF

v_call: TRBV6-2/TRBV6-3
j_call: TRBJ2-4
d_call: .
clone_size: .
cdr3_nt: TGTGCCAGCAGCTTTCTGGAGGGCGGCAAAAACATTCAGTACTTC
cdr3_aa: CASSFLEGGKNIQYF

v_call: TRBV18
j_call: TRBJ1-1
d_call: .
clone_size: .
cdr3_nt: TGTGCCAGCTCACCAGCTTTAGCTGAGAACACTGAAGCTTTCTTT
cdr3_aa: CASSPALAENTEAFF

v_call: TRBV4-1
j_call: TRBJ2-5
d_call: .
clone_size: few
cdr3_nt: TGCGCCAGCAGCCAAGATCTGGCTAGATCCGAGACCCAGTACTTC
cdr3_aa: CASSQDLARSETQYF

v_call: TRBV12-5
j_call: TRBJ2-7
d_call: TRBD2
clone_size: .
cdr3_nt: TGTGCTAGTGGTTTCGGACTAGCGGGTAATAGCTCCTACGAGCAGTATTTC
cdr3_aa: CASGFGLAGNSSYEQYF

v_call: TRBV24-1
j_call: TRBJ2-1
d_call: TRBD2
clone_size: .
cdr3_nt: TGTGCCACCAGTGGGACTAGCGGGTACAATGAGCAGTTCTTC
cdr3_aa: CATSGTSGYNEQFF